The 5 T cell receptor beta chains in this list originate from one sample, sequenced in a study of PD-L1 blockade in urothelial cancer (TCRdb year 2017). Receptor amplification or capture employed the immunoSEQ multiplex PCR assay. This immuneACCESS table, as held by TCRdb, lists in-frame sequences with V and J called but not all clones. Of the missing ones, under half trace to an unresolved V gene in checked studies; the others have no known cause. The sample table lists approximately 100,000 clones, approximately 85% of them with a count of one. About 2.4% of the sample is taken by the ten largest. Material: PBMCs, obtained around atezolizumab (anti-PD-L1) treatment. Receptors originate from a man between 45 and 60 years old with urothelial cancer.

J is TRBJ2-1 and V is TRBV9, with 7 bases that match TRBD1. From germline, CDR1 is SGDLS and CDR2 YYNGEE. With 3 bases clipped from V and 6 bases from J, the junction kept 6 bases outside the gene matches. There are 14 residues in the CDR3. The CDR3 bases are TGTGCCAGCAGCGATGAGGGGGCAGCCAATGAGCAGTTCTTC. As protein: CASSDEGAANEQFF.

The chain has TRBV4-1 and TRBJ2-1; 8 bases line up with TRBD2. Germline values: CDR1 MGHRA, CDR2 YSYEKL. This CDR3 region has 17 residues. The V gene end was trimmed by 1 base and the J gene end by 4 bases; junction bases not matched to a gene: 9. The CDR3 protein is CASSQVVSGRVYNEQFF. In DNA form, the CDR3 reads TGCGCCAGCAGCCAAGTGGTCAGCGGGAGAGTGTACAATGAGCAGTTCTTC.

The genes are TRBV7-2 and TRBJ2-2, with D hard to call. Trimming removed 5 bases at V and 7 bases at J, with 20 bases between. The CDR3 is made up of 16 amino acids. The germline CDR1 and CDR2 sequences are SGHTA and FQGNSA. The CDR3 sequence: CASSPPPAGLGGELFF. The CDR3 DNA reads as TGTGCCAGCAGCCCCCCGCCAGCCGGGTTGGGCGGGGAGCTGTTTTTT.

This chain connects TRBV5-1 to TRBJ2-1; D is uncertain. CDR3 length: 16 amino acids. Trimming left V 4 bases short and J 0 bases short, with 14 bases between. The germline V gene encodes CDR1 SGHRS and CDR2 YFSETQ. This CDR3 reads CASSPDLGSSYNEQFF. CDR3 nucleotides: TGCGCCAGCAGCCCAGATCTGGGCAGCTCCTACAATGAGCAGTTCTTC. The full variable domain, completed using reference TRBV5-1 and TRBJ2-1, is KAGVTQTPRYLIKTRGQQVTLSCSPISGHRSVSWYQQTPGQGLQFLFEYFSETQRNKGNFPGRFSGRQFSNSRSEMNVSTLELGDSALYLCASSPDLGSSYNEQFFGPGTRLTVL.

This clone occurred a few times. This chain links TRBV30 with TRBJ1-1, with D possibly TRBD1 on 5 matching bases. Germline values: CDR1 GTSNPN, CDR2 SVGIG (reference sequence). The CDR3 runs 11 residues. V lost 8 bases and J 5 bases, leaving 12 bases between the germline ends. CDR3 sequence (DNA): TGTGCCGGGACTCGGGGGACTGAAGCTTTCTTT. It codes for CAGTRGTEAFF. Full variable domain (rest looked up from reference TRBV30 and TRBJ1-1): SQTIHQWPATLVQPVGSPLSLECTVEGTSNPNLYWYRQAAGRGLQLLFYSVGIGQISSEVPQNLSASRPQDRQFILSSKKLLLSDSGFYLCAGTRGTEAFFGQGTRLTVV.